Reported below is one TCR beta chain. The antigen is not known. The data belong to a study of post-analysis software for immune sequencing data. In germline, CDR1 is KGHSH, CDR2 LQKENI. The length of the CDR3 is 15 residues. V lost 5 bases and J lost 6; bases outside the gene matches: 8. Included in the TCR beta cDNA libraries were unique molecular identifiers. When 1 to 10 million T cells were used, they gave 500,000 or so cDNA molecules. TCRdb called the PCR reads again in MiXCR, with one record for every CDR3 protein. Among about 570,000 distinct CDR3 sequences listed, approximately 31% were seen once. General study findings and limits: Same-batch samples co-clustered strongly by F measure. Roughly five TRBV segments were more frequent in patients than controls; TRBV5-6, TRBV5-1 and TRBV20-1 belonged to this group. The study found significantly lower normalized Chao1 diversity in multiple sclerosis patients than in controls.

The sequenced material came from blood. The receptor was derived from a girl between 2 and 17 years old with multiple sclerosis. The chain joins TRBV18 to TRBJ2-1; TRBD1 matches 9 bases. The CDR3: CASSARDREGNEQFF. The DNA of the CDR3 is TGTGCCAGCTCAGCCCGGGACAGGGAGGGCAATGAGCAGTTCTTC.